The source of this T cell receptor beta chain is a study of T cell responses to AZD1222 COVID-19 vaccine. General study results and limits: In a largely white British group with more females than males, clonal diversity was possibly underestimated. Repertoires in all cases were sampled only once the peak T cell response had passed. Baseline testing showed seropositivity in only six or seven AZD1222 recipients.

The method was immunoSEQ multiplex PCR; TCRdb's version includes in-frame clones alone and lacks a portion of them. The sample comprises tens of thousands of clones, over 80% of which are singletons, and nearly 25% rests with the top ten. V was pared by 2 bases and J by 3 bases, with 8 bases between. The CDR3 runs to 13 residues. Germline CDR1 reads SGDLS; CDR2 reads YYNGEE. Comment on this clone: Its antigen remains unknown.

The chain employs TRBV9 and TRBJ1-1, with D perhaps matching TRBD1 (6 bases). The sequences come from peripheral blood, collected 28 days after the second AZD1222 dose. The sequence derives from an adult who received the AZD1222 COVID-19 vaccine. In DNA, the CDR3 is TGTGCCAGCAGCGTGCAGGGGTACACTGAAGCTTTCTTT. Its translation: CASSVQGYTEAFF.